The entry below describes one T cell receptor (beta chain). Its specificity is not known. This sample is part of a study of cytomegalovirus exposure and HLA in healthy donors. Study-wide results and caveats: Reports showed the classifier diagnosing cytomegalovirus status with high specificity and sensitivity. Rare TCR sequences dominated, though some public TCRs recurred in many donors. It was found in a later analysis that first-cohort TCR clusters tended to co-occur in the 90 to 150 validation repertoires.

The table came from immunoSEQ multiplex PCR; TCRdb's copy has only in-frame clones and leaves some out. The sample includes roughly 120,000 clones, roughly 90% seen only once; the top ten take about 2.1%. V lost 4 bases, J lost 8 bases, and 12 bases lay in between. Looked up from germline, CDR1 is PRHDT and CDR2 is FYEKMQ (reference sequence). This CDR3 has 13 amino acids. V and J are TRBV13 and TRBJ2-1; D not certain. Sequenced: PBMCs. The sequence was collected from a woman younger than 30 in good health and CMV-seronegative. The CDR3 bases are TGTGCCAGCAGCTCACAACCGTCCCATGAGCAGTTCTTC. Amino acid sequence: CASSSQPSHEQFF.